Detailed here is one T cell receptor beta chain. The target of this receptor is not known. Base qualities are missing; no much larger clone stands one base away. From cysteine to phenylalanine, the CDR3 is 16 amino acids long. The DNA shown is the 48-base CDR3, in frame from base 1. Trimming leaves V shorter by 5 bases and J shorter by 6 bases, with the junction holding 15 bases beyond the gene matches. According to the germline V gene, CDR1 reads SGHDN and CDR2 reads FVKESK. The data belong to a study of blood T cell repertoires in COVID-19 (TCRdb year 2020). For the study in its entirety: Samples covering the acute and convalescent phases of COVID-19 were provided by collaborators in the United States, Italy and Spain. The material from the prospective study consisted of cDNA or gDNA derived from T cells, B-cell-depleted T cells, or PBMCs. The dataset comprised deeply sampled blood TCRbeta repertoires from subjects exposed to, actively infected with, or recovered from COVID-19. The repertoires were released in a freely available public database intended as a resource for research on the immune response to SARS-CoV-2. The samples were drawn from two sources: the first 160 participants of the ongoing ImmuneRACE study, and over 950 subjects contributed by 6 global collaborators. Sample metadata almost always included a de-identified subject ID, COVID-19 status, age in years and sex. Where available, HLA class I and class II types were obtained from metadata supplied by the sample provider rather than from assay-based typing.

TCRbeta CDR3 regions were amplified from genomic DNA using the immunoSEQ Assay, a bias-controlled multiplex PCR. As for how the authors treated the data: Within the assay, amplification of reference gene primers was used to estimate how many nucleated cells each sample contained. Sequence reads were collapsed and filtered to measure the absolute abundance of every unique TCRbeta CDR3 rearrangement. For each sample, productive Simpson clonality was calculated as the square root of Simpson's diversity index across productive rearrangements. In TCRdb, the immuneACCESS table is reduced to in-frame sequences with V and J assigned. These tables do not hold every clone; where another copy was compared, an unresolved V gene accounts for under half, and the others remain unexplained. The D gene and trimming were derived from the DNA, and the V and J assignments and clone size from that table. A total of hundreds of thousands of clones appear in this sample, roughly 87% of them only once. The biggest ten clones account for 0.9% of the sample.

The paper as a whole reports these results and caveats: How much clinical and demographic metadata was included differed by source and by participant, and the metadata was provided uncurated.

One collaborating source in Seattle enrolled patients during active infection and followed them longitudinally through the course of disease. Each collaborating institution followed its own protocols to collect whole blood in K2EDTA tubes. For TCRbeta analysis, collaborator samples were shipped as frozen whole blood, as isolated PBMCs, or as DNA extracted from either sample type. Specimen: peripheral blood. The chain links TRBV14 with TRBJ1-2; 7 of the junction bases match TRBD1. The receptor's source is a man aged 18 to 35 with COVID-19, enrolled during active disease. The nucleotides are TGTGCCAGCAGCTCATGGAAGGACAGGACTTTCCATGGCTACACCTTC. The resulting protein is CASSSWKDRTFHGYTF.